The 19 T cell receptor beta chains below all came from one sample that was sequenced in a study of T cell responses to AZD1222 COVID-19 vaccine. Libraries were prepared by immunoSEQ multiplex PCR; TCRdb keeps only in-frame clonotypes and omits some of them. The sample records approximately 90,000 clones, 80% to 90% being singletons. The input for sequencing was peripheral blood, taken on day 0 of AZD1222 vaccination. All receptors derive from an adult in good health.

J is TRBJ2-5 and V is TRBV23-1, with D uncertain. TRBV23-1 is placed among ORFs of uncertain function. The CDR3 has 11 residues. V lost 5 bases and J lost 5, with 6 bases in between. This CDR3 reads CASSVGETQYF. DNA of the CDR3: TGCGCCAGCAGTGTAGGTGAGACCCAGTACTTC.

The chain joins TRBV27 to TRBJ1-1; 10 positions agree with TRBD1. The germline CDR1 and CDR2 sequences are MNHEY and SMNVEV (reference sequence). V lost 0 bases, J lost 0 bases, and 1 base stayed unmatched. This CDR3 is 16 amino acids long. The CDR3 DNA follows: TGTGCCAGCAGTTTATCGACAGGGGGCTTGAACACTGAAGCTTTCTTT. It is translated as CASSLSTGGLNTEAFF.

The rearrangement joins TRBV7-9 to TRBJ1-2; 10 bases match TRBD1. Trimming removed 5 bases from V and 7 bases from J; junction bases left unmatched: 7. Germline V CDR1 and CDR2: SEHNR, FQNEAQ (reference sequence). CDR3 length: 14 amino acids. The CDR3 region has the DNA TGTGCCAGCAGCCCCGGGACAGGGGCGGCTGGCTACACCTTC. Translation: CASSPGTGAAGYTF.

Only a few counts were recorded for this clone. This chain links TRBV11-2 with TRBJ1-2; TRBD1 matches at 12 bases. Germline V gene data show CDR1 as SGHAT and CDR2 as FQNNGV. The CDR3 length is 15 residues. The J segment lost 5 bases and the V segment lost 5 bases, leaving 6 bases of the junction unmatched. CDR3 sequence: CASSPGQGAKYGYTF. CDR3 nucleotides: TGTGCCAGCAGCCCGGGACAGGGGGCGAAGTATGGCTACACCTTC.

The rearrangement links TRBV6-4 to TRBJ2-7; D tentatively fits TRBD1 or TRBD2 (5 bases each). Trimming cost V 10 bases and J 3 bases, with 31 bases left between them. Germline assignment: CDR1 MRHNA and CDR2 SNTAGT. The CDR3 contains 18 residues. CDR3 residues: CATGRRSPLGYTNYEQYF. CDR3 nucleotides: TGTGCCACGGGACGCAGGAGCCCTCTGGGGTATACTAACTACGAGCAGTACTTC.

The CDR3 spells CASSLSRGSSYNEQFF. CDR3 bases: TGTGCCAGCAGCCTCTCCCGGGGCAGCTCCTACAATGAGCAGTTCTTC. This chain uses TRBV3-1 (or the pseudogene TRBV3-2) with TRBJ2-1, with D perhaps TRBD1 or TRBD2 (5 bases each). This CDR3 has 16 residues. Trimming left V 4 bases short and J 0 bases short, with 13 bases between. The germline V gene encodes CDR1 LGHDT and CDR2 YNNKEL (reference sequence).

The chain combines TRBV24-1 with TRBJ2-7; 7 nucleotides line up with TRBD1. Germline lookup yields CDR1 KGHDR and CDR2 SFDVKD. V was pared by 9 bases and J by 0 bases, with 7 bases of the junction left unmatched. This CDR3 has 14 residues. CDR3 loop: CATSETGSSYEQYF. The CDR3 DNA reads TGTGCCACCTCGGAGACAGGGAGCTCCTACGAGCAGTACTTC.

The chain is built from TRBV6-1 and TRBJ1-3; the D gene is possibly TRBD1 (5 bases). Trimming left V 0 bases short and J 4 bases short, with 10 bases between. The V gene's germline CDR1 is MNHNS and CDR2 SASEGT. CDR3 length equals 15 residues. The CDR3 DNA reads as TGTGCCAGCAGTGAAGCGCCGGGGCCGGGAAACACCATATATTTT. Translating gives CASSEAPGPGNTIYF.

This sequence joins TRBV5-3 and TRBJ1-2, with a tentative D call TRBD1 (6 bases). TRBV5-3 is an ORF, and what it does is uncertain. With 2 bases removed from V and 6 bases from J, the gap between germline ends came to 17 bases. The length of the CDR3 is 15 residues. CDR3 sequence reads: CARSFWAGERNGYTF. CDR3 DNA: TGTGCCAGAAGCTTTTGGGCAGGGGAACGGAATGGCTACACCTTC.

The CDR3 DNA sequence: TGTGCCAGCAGCCTAAATAGGAACACTGAAGCTTTCTTT. It specifies CASSLNRNTEAFF. The chain combines TRBV5-8 with TRBJ1-1; D unresolved. The CDR3 runs 13 residues. Germline loops: CDR1 SGHTS, CDR2 YDEGEE. V gave up 4 bases and J gave up 1 base, with 8 bases separating them.

The chain joins TRBV18 to TRBJ1-5; the D is unclear. The ends were cut back, 3 bases at V and 1 base at J, with 10 bases in the middle. Germline lookup yields CDR1 KGHSH and CDR2 LQKENI. The CDR3 totals 15 residues. The chain's CDR3 is CASSPTGDSNQPQHF. Written as DNA, the CDR3 is TGTGCCAGCTCACCCACGGGAGACAGCAATCAGCCCCAGCATTTT. Complete variable domain (other parts from reference TRBV18 and TRBJ1-5): NAGVMQNPRHLVRRRGQEARLRCSPMKGHSHVYWYRQLPEEGLKFMVYLQKENIIDESGMPKERFSAEFPKEGPSILRIQQVVRGDSAAYFCASSPTGDSNQPQHFGDGTRLSIL.

The chain uses TRBV2 and TRBJ2-1, with D perhaps being TRBD1 or TRBD2 (5 bases each). Between the trimmed V and J ends, which lost 8 bases and 8 bases, there was a span of 16 bases. CDR1 is SNHLY and CDR2 is FYNNEI in the germline V gene. The CDR3 runs to 13 residues. The CDR3 here is CASGQGGGYEQFF. The CDR3 DNA is TGTGCCAGCGGGCAGGGTGGAGGCTATGAGCAGTTCTTC.

The chain employs TRBV5-4 and TRBJ1-2; D gene ambiguous. The V end lost 3 bases, the J end lost 5 bases, and 14 bases lay between the germline ends. The CDR3 is 14 residues long. Germline CDR1 is SGHNT and CDR2 is YYREEE (reference sequence). The CDR3 nucleotides are TGTGCCAGCAGCTCCGAGGGAGCAGAGTATGGCTACACCTTC. Its translation is CASSSEGAEYGYTF. Full variable domain (remainder filled in from reference TRBV5-4 and TRBJ1-2): ETGVTQSPTHLIKTRGQQVTLRCSSQSGHNTVSWYQQALGQGPQFIFQYYREEENGRGNFPPRFSGLQFPNYSSELNVNALELDDSALYLCASSSEGAEYGYTFGSGTRLTVV.

This rearrangement joins TRBV2 to TRBJ2-7; maybe TRBD1 (5 bases). The V gene lost 5 bases and the J gene lost 0 bases, with 11 bases spanning the gap. CDR1 is SNHLY and CDR2 is FYNNEI in the germline V gene. This CDR3 has 14 amino acids. CDR3 amino acids: CASSKDNYSYEQYF. CDR3 coding DNA: TGTGCCAGCAGTAAGGACAACTACTCCTACGAGCAGTACTTC.

The rearrangement links TRBV19 to TRBJ2-2; TRBD1 matches 9 bases. The CDR3 covers 13 residues. Germline CDR1 LNHDA, CDR2 SQIVND (reference sequence). With 8 bases clipped from V and 7 bases from J, the junction kept 5 bases outside the gene matches. CDR3 sequence: CASAGTGSGELFF. CDR3 sequence (DNA): TGTGCCAGTGCGGGGACAGGGAGCGGGGAGCTGTTTTTT.

The chain recombines TRBV19 with TRBJ2-7; a possible D gene is TRBD2 (5 bases). Germline CDR1 and CDR2: LNHDA and SQIVND (reference sequence). Trimming cost V 3 bases and J 1 base, with 13 bases left between them. The length of the CDR3 is 15 residues. As DNA, the CDR3 is TGTGCCAGTAGTATGGATTTGGCGGGTTCCTACGAGCAGTACTTC. Translating it yields CASSMDLAGSYEQYF.

This rearrangement joins TRBV7-9 to TRBJ2-7; 8 nucleotides agree with TRBD2. The CDR3 consists of 12 residues. Germline loops: CDR1 SEHNR, CDR2 FQNEAQ (reference sequence). After removal of 2 bases from V and 6 bases from J, the junction contained 0 bases not matched to a gene. The CDR3 reads CASSLRGGEQYF. The CDR3 coding sequence is TGTGCCAGCAGCTTACGGGGGGGCGAGCAGTACTTC.

The CDR3 is CASSKQGLAGGDTQYF. DNA for the CDR3: TGTGCCAGCAGCAAACAAGGACTAGCGGGTGGGGATACGCAGTATTTT. The chain uses TRBV7-8 and TRBJ2-3; 11 positions agree with TRBD2. Germline V gives CDR1 SGHVS, CDR2 FQNEAQ. The CDR3 consists of 16 residues. V lost 5 bases to trimming and J lost 6 bases; unmatched junction nucleotides: 10.

The rearrangement joins TRBV6-5 to TRBJ2-1; TRBD1 is a possible D gene (5 bases). This CDR3 has 13 amino acids. The germline V gene encodes CDR1 MNHEY and CDR2 SVGAGI. Trimming shortened V by 6 bases and J by 10 bases, and 16 bases separated the two germline ends. The CDR3 loop reads CASRQTAGNEQFF. Written as DNA, the CDR3 is TGTGCCAGCAGGCAAACCGCAGGGAACGAGCAGTTCTTC.